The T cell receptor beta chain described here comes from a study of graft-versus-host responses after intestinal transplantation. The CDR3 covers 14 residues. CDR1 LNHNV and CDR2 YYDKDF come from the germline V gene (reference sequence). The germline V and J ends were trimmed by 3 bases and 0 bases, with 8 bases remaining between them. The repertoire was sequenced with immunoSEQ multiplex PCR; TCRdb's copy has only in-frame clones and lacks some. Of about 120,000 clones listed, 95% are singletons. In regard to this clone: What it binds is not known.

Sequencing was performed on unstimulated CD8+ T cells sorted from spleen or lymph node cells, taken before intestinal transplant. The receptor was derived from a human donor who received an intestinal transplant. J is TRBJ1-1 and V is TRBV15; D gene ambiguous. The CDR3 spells CATSSGPMNTEAFF. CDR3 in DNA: TGTGCCACCAGCAGCGGACCGATGAACACTGAAGCTTTCTTT.